This T cell receptor (beta chain) was observed in a study of cytomegalovirus exposure and HLA in healthy donors. The study, taken as a whole, reports: A list of 164 TCR beta chains associated with cytomegalovirus was given. With further analysis later on, most CMV-associated TCR beta chains appeared HLA-restricted. The study dropped some indistinguishable V segments, TRBV6-2 and TRBV6-3 among them.

This clone was picked up one time. The target antigen is unknown. The study ran its PCR with 60 Vbeta and 13 Jbeta primers. The assay was immunoSEQ multiplex PCR, and TCRdb's table has in-frame clones only and misses some. Of approximately 89,000 clones in the sample, around two thirds were seen once. Trimming took off 5 bases at V and 9 bases at J, with 23 bases between the two ends. Germline-derived CDR1 and CDR2 are GTSNPN and SVGIG (reference sequence). The CDR3 loop spans 15 amino acids. Each donor was healthy, and each was a bone marrow donor. This receptor was taken from a woman aged 25 to 39 in good health and CMV-seropositive. The chain links TRBV30 to TRBJ2-1; weak D call: TRBD2 (6 bases). The sequencing sample was made of PBMCs. The chain's CDR3 is CAWDTGTRVRIEQFF. CDR3 nucleotide sequence: TGTGCCTGGGATACCGGGACTCGAGTCCGGATTGAGCAGTTCTTC. The full variable domain, its missing parts supplied by reference TRBV30 and TRBJ2-1, is SQTIHQWPATLVQPVGSPLSLECTVEGTSNPNLYWYRQAAGRGLQLLFYSVGIGQISSEVPQNLSASRPQDRQFILSSKKLLLSDSGFYLCAWDTGTRVRIEQFFGPGTRLTVL.